This note documents a single T cell receptor beta chain sequence. Its target is unknown. Patients in the study, people with chemo-refractory metastatic non-small-cell lung cancer, received focal radiation plus ipilimumab CTLA-4 blockade. Germline values: CDR1 SGHTA, CDR2 FQGNSA. This CDR3 region has 12 residues. The germline V and J ends were trimmed by 2 bases and 6 bases, with 5 bases remaining between them. This specimen comes from a study of radiotherapy plus CTLA-4 blockade in lung cancer. Overall study context: Objective responses emerged in 15% to 20% of patients, and about 30% attained disease control.

Findings of the study overall: Together with interferon-beta, which increased in serum after radiation, early dynamic changes in blood T cell clones were reportedly the best predictors of response. Tumor-origin TCR clones grew in blood after radiotherapy plus ipilimumab.

Only in-frame clones appear in the TCRdb table, and some are missing; sequencing was by immunoSEQ multiplex PCR. The sample records roughly 15,000 clones, 72% being singletons. The TCR sequence derives from a human donor with non-small cell lung cancer whose response to radiotherapy plus ipilimumab could not be evaluated. Sequencing used peripheral blood, obtained from a patient treated with radiotherapy plus ipilimumab. The V gene is TRBV7-2, the J gene TRBJ1-5; D remains unclear. CDR3 nucleotides: TGTGCCAGCAGCTTACCCAGTCAGCCCCAGCATTTT. Translating it yields CASSLPSQPQHF.